Given below is one T cell receptor beta chain in context. The table lists this clone with a few counts. The antigen it binds to is not known. One base away there is no much larger clone; base qualities are not given. This sample is part of a study of cytomegalovirus exposure and HLA in healthy donors (dated by TCRdb to about 2017). Some background on the complete study: An earlier analysis of more than 550 of the donors reported 250 to 300 Gb of sequence data and 95 million to 140 million unique TCR beta sequences obtained from 150 million to 200 million T cells. An early release that covered about 600 HLA-typed donors contained approximately 290 gigabases of sequencing data and 65 million to 100 million unique TCR sequences. Among the approximately 400 genotyped donors, approximately 77% belonged to the genetic ancestry cluster associated with self-reported Caucasian donors. The study aimed to test whether cataloging public T cell receptors could reveal signatures of past pathogen exposure. The study used immunosequencing to profile the T cell repertoires of 666 subjects and linked those repertoires to cytomegalovirus serostatus. A separate validation cohort of roughly 110 different subjects was used in addition to the approximately 640-subject first cohort. To predict cytomegalovirus infection status, the study brought together high-throughput TCR immunosequencing, statistical association of individual TCRs with disease status, and machine learning. A later analysis re-examined previously published TCR beta repertoires from roughly 720 donors and added high-resolution HLA genotyping to investigate patterns of TCR occurrence. Rather than drawing on any new phenotypic data, the later analysis identified candidate immune exposures from TCR beta sequences and the way those sequences occurred across donors. To decide whether each TCR beta V gene segment behaved as functional or pseudogenic, an earlier analysis of approximately 590 of the donors relied on high-throughput TCR beta sequencing. Donor age, sex, ethnicity and CMV serostatus were collected together with the repertoire data. In a later genetic analysis, genome-wide SNP genotypes for about three fifths of the roughly 670 donors were used, and that subset was treated as a discovery cohort. Every discovery cohort repertoire had been produced on one sequencing platform. Both class I and class II loci were covered by HLA typing, at four-digit resolution. The number of typed donors differed by locus: about 629-630 for A, B, C, DRB1 and DQB1; 500 to 550 for DQA1; some 610 for DPA1; and about 470 for DPB1. Roughly five DR-DQ haplotypes were treated as single units for association and clustering because of strong linkage in the cohort. Among a few hundred genotyped donors of the cohort, an average of around 240,000 unique TCR beta nucleotide sequences were sequenced per donor, roughly a sixth of them non-productive.

The study at large found these results: Because counts were too low, seventeen rarely observed V segments, including chromosome 9 orphons, were excluded from the earlier analysis of roughly 580 of the donors. Specific HLA alleles were associated with roughly 17,000 TCR beta sequences at a false discovery rate of 0.05 in a later analysis. According to a later genetic analysis, donors in an Asian-associated ancestry cluster had fewer N-insertions in productive TCRs than the approximately 690-donor mean. The authors suggested that the approach could potentially be generalized to other disease states and immunological phenotypes. Because some donors lacked HLA typing at each locus, the association tests relied only on the typed subset. Sequencing depth was assumed to be roughly uniform across donors in the presence/absence analyses, though that assumption may not hold. Some IMGT-functional V segments, including TRBV6-2 and TRBV6-3, could not be distinguished by the 87-base-pair reads and were therefore excluded. Compared with equally common non-associated chains, HLA-associated TCR beta chains in a later analysis were more clonally expanded and had lower generation probabilities. The only immune exposure information available for the cohort was CMV serostatus. Across donors, most TCR sequences were observed very rarely, whereas some public TCRs were present in many individuals. According to a later analysis, most CMV-associated TCR beta chains appeared to be HLA-restricted, and the HLA associations seemed to be driven largely by CMV exposure. The classifier was reported to diagnose cytomegalovirus status with high specificity and sensitivity in both the original cohort and the validation cohort. The cohort was sequenced for TCR beta chains only, and without alpha or paired-chain data the features that could be detected were limited. According to a later analysis, parvovirus B19, influenza, CMV and Epstein-Barr virus appeared linked to several top co-occurrence clusters. Correlated functional status among segregating V segments might be attributable to linkage disequilibrium, but an unknown experimental factor could not be ruled out. V-gene and J-gene trimming of TCR beta chains was associated with a missense DCLRE1C variant in a later genetic analysis, and the association was replicated in an independent cohort. An earlier analysis of approximately 530 of the donors showed that most TCR beta V segments appeared in productive rearrangements either about 90% or about 30% of the time, which broadly matched IMGT annotations. In a later analysis, TCR association rates were found to vary across HLA loci, with the most associated TCRs seen for DRB1 alleles and the fewest for HLA-C alleles. The study listed approximately 150 TCR beta chains as associated with cytomegalovirus. When HLA alleles, especially DR and DQ, strongly co-occurred, attributing TCR associations to individual alleles was difficult. In vitro tests confirmed that a few of the cytomegalovirus-associated TCR beta chains recognize cytomegalovirus antigens. A further reported finding was that TCR beta sequences accurately predicted the HLA-A and HLA-B alleles for most subjects in the first cohort. A group of highly shared sequence variants was considered likely to be a technical artifact of the sequencing pipeline.

Receptor libraries were prepared by the immunoSEQ multiplex PCR assay. For the multiplex PCR, a mixture combining 60 forward primers for TCR Vbeta segments and 13 reverse primers for TCR Jbeta segments was used. The CDR3 region of rearranged TCR beta genes was amplified from genomic DNA by a multiplex PCR assay. The amplified TCR beta libraries were sequenced on the Illumina HiSeq System as 87-base-pair reads. Per the original workflow: In a later analysis, roughly 80 million unique TCR beta chains were counted across the 666 repertoires, and roughly 11 million of these chains were shared by at least two donors. Raw reads were error-corrected and collapsed into unique sequences by a nearest-neighbor algorithm in which closely related sequences were merged to remove PCR and sequencing errors. Alignment of CDR3 sequences to IMGT reference sequences was used to assign V, D and J gene segments. For a sequence to be retained, at least a six-nucleotide match to both a V gene segment and a J gene segment was required. Rearrangements were classified as productive when the CDR3 lacked stop codons and remained in frame with V and J, and all other rearrangements were classified as non-productive. CDR3 was defined by IMGT convention, running from the second conserved V-encoded cysteine to the conserved J-encoded phenylalanine. The earlier analysis of some 600 of the donors excluded sequences that lacked an unambiguous match to a single V gene segment. An earlier analysis of fewer than 650 of the donors classified V segments as functional when productive rearrangements were above 56.7% and as segregating when the standard deviation between donors was above 5%. A statistical classification framework was developed to diagnose cytomegalovirus status using the catalog of TCR beta chain sequences. In a later analysis, V and J genes were assigned by comparing TCR nucleotide sequences against IMGT/GENE-DB human TR gene sequences. Using the TCRdist pipeline, a later analysis assigned CDR3 sequences along with most-parsimonious VDJ recombination scenarios. In a later analysis, each TCR beta chain was defined by its CDR3 amino acid sequence together with its V-gene family, and reads lacking a unique V-gene family were excluded. To address suspected cross-contamination and a sequencing artifact, a later analysis removed a few hundred highly shared, low-generation-probability nucleotide sequences. For each public chain, a later analysis derived a clonal expansion index from normalized ranks of inferred template counts within each repertoire. A later analysis computed generation probabilities with a VDJ recombination model fitted to out-of-frame rearrangements, and checked the results against IGoR. In a later analysis, hypergeometric tests were used to score TCR-TCR, TCR-HLA and TCR-CMV co-occurrence, with a repertoire-size bias correction applied to TCR pairs. In a later analysis, false discovery rates were estimated by permuting HLA or CMV assignments 20 times. In a later analysis, co-occurring TCRs were grouped with DBSCAN, and TCRdist sequence similarity was added when clustering was performed within HLA-allele-positive subsets. Repertoires with fewer than 30,000 or more than 120,000 public chains were left out of co-occurrence clustering, as were about 5 repertoires with anomalous nucleotide sharing. Not all clones reach the TCRdb copy of this immuneACCESS table, which keeps in-frame sequences only. Checked studies attribute under half of the gap to unresolved V genes and leave the rest unexplained. That table is the source of V, J and clone size, and D and trimming were worked out from the DNA. This sample has over 95,000 clones in its table, and about 68% of those were observed once. Around 4% of the sample is taken by the ten largest.

In total, 630 or so healthy bone marrow donors made up the cohort. At the time of sampling, every cohort member was nominally healthy, though immune exposures that went unrecorded were likely present. The donor was CMV seropositive and belonged to the group of more than 250 seropositive cohort members. Every donor gave a peripheral blood sample, and the peripheral blood mononuclear cells from that sample were used for TCR beta sequencing. The Qiagen DNeasy Blood Extraction Kit was used to extract genomic DNA from the blood cell samples. Trimming leaves V shorter by 2 bases and J shorter by 1 base, with the junction holding 7 bases beyond the gene matches. Its CDR3 holds 16 amino acids, cysteine through phenylalanine. The sequence is cut down to CDR3 DNA, 48 bases in frame from base 1. Sequences KGHSH (CDR1) and LQKENI (CDR2) are obtained from the germline V gene.

The receptor was isolated from a woman aged 40 to 55 in good health and CMV-seropositive. Material: PBMCs. Recombination connected TRBV18 to TRBJ1-1; the central 7 bases match TRBD1. Here is the DNA: TGTGCCAGCTCACCAAACAGGGGAGGTGGGAACACTGAAGCTTTCTTT. The resulting protein is CASSPNRGGGNTEAFF.